This record covers a single TCR beta chain. The data were taken from a study of blood T cell repertoires in COVID-19. Across the study: Sample material is recorded as cDNA or gDNA derived from T cells, B-cell-depleted T cells, or PBMCs.

Germline values: CDR1 LNHDA, CDR2 SQIVND (reference sequence). Trimming took 7 bases from V and 1 from J; bases not matched to a gene: 5. This CDR3 comprises 14 residues. Under the authors' procedure: Amplification with reference gene primers provided the estimates of nucleated cell counts. TCRdb's copy holds only in-frame clones and misses some; the assay was immunoSEQ multiplex PCR. That table is the source of V, J and clone size, and D and trimming were worked out from the DNA. This table holds 140,000 to 150,000 clones, around four fifths found once. The sequenced sample consisted of peripheral blood. The clonotype comes from a middle-aged woman with active or convalescent COVID-19. The V and J genes are TRBV19 and TRBJ2-3, with TRBD2 identical over 7 bases. Written as DNA, the CDR3 is TGTGCCAGTAATGGGAGGGGTGGCACAGATACGCAGTATTTT. Its protein product is CASNGRGGTDTQYF.